This is a list of T cell receptor beta chains from one sample in a study of cytomegalovirus exposure and HLA in healthy donors. Sequencing used immunoSEQ multiplex PCR; TCRdb keeps in-frame clones, though not all of them. Of around 53,000 clones in the sample, 65% to 85% are singletons; the top ten hold about 3%. Source material: PBMCs. The receptor source for this set is a man between 18 and 29 years old in good health and CMV-seronegative. CDR3s include the opening cysteine and the closing phenylalanine or tryptophan. The order of the fields is J gene, clone size, V gene, D gene, CDR3 DNA, CDR3 protein. The D gene is left open where the match is weak. Not all rows give a size; the values are once, few, many and, for expanded clones, a class.

j_gene: TRBJ2-3
abundance: -
v_gene: TRBV11-2
d_gene: -
CDR3nt: TGTGCCAGCAGCTTAACCCGCTCGGGGAAGGGCACAGATACGCAGTATTTT
CDR3aa: CASSLTRSGKGTDTQYF

j_gene: TRBJ2-1
abundance: -
v_gene: TRBV25-1
d_gene: -
CDR3nt: TGTGCCAGCAGTGTTAGAGTCGCTAATGAGCAGTTCTTC
CDR3aa: CASSVRVANEQFF

j_gene: TRBJ2-2
abundance: -
v_gene: TRBV6-5
d_gene: -
CDR3nt: TGTGCCAGCATCCAGTCAGGGTCCGGGGAGCTGTTTTTT
CDR3aa: CASIQSGSGELFF

j_gene: TRBJ2-1
abundance: -
v_gene: TRBV9
d_gene: TRBD1
CDR3nt: TGTGCCAGCTCCGGAGGACAGGGTTACAATGAGCAGTTCTTC
CDR3aa: CASSGGQGYNEQFF

j_gene: TRBJ1-1
abundance: -
v_gene: TRBV15
d_gene: -
CDR3nt: TGTGCCACCAGCAGAGAAACCGGGACACGAGAAGCTTTCTTT
CDR3aa: CATSRETGTREAFF

j_gene: TRBJ1-1
abundance: -
v_gene: TRBV5-6
d_gene: -
CDR3nt: TGTGCCAGCAGCCCACCCAGCAGGGAACGGGGGACTGAAGCTTTCTTT
CDR3aa: CASSPPSRERGTEAFF

j_gene: TRBJ2-7
abundance: -
v_gene: TRBV9
d_gene: -
CDR3nt: TGTGCCAGCAGCCCGAGGTCCACCTCCTACGAGCAGTACTTC
CDR3aa: CASSPRSTSYEQYF

j_gene: TRBJ1-4
abundance: -
v_gene: TRBV25-1
d_gene: TRBD1
CDR3nt: TGTGCCAGCAGTGCCCGGGACAGGGCTGAAAAACTGTTTTTT
CDR3aa: CASSARDRAEKLFF

j_gene: TRBJ2-3
abundance: -
v_gene: TRBV27
d_gene: TRBD2
CDR3nt: TGTGCCAGCAGTGACGCGGGAGGGAGTACAGATACGCAGTATTTT
CDR3aa: CASSDAGGSTDTQYF

j_gene: TRBJ2-7
abundance: -
v_gene: TRBV4-1
d_gene: -
CDR3nt: TGCGCCAGCAGCCAAGATCTGGCACTAGCCTACGAGCAGTACTTC
CDR3aa: CASSQDLALAYEQYF

j_gene: TRBJ2-7
abundance: -
v_gene: TRBV6-5
d_gene: TRBD2
CDR3nt: TGTGCCAGCACCACGGGGGGTCCCGAGCAGTACTTC
CDR3aa: CASTTGGPEQYF

j_gene: TRBJ1-6
abundance: once
v_gene: TRBV4-1
d_gene: -
CDR3nt: TGCGCCAGCAGCCAAGGTCCGGTCTATAATTCACCCCTCCACTTT
CDR3aa: CASSQGPVYNSPLHF

j_gene: TRBJ2-1
abundance: -
v_gene: TRBV6-1
d_gene: TRBD2
CDR3nt: TGTGCCAGCAGTGAAGAGGTAGCGGGAGTTGAGCAGTTCTTC
CDR3aa: CASSEEVAGVEQFF

j_gene: TRBJ2-7
abundance: -
v_gene: TRBV10-3
d_gene: -
CDR3nt: TGTGCCATCAGTGAGACCGGACAGATTTACGAGCAGTACTTC
CDR3aa: CAISETGQIYEQYF

j_gene: TRBJ1-4
abundance: -
v_gene: TRBV15
d_gene: TRBD1
CDR3nt: TGTGCCACCAGCAGACCGGGACAGACTTATGAAAAACTGTTTTTT
CDR3aa: CATSRPGQTYEKLFF

j_gene: TRBJ1-2
abundance: -
v_gene: TRBV9
d_gene: -
CDR3nt: TGTGCCAGCAGCGTAGCTTCAGGGAGGGGCGGCGGCTACACCTTC
CDR3aa: CASSVASGRGGGYTF

j_gene: TRBJ2-5
abundance: once
v_gene: TRBV11-2
d_gene: -
CDR3nt: TGTGCCAGCAGCTTCGGGAGTCAGGAGACCCAGTACTTC
CDR3aa: CASSFGSQETQYF

j_gene: TRBJ1-2
abundance: few
v_gene: TRBV6-5
d_gene: -
CDR3nt: TGTGCCAGCAGTTACTCGAATGCGGGCTTGGACTATGGCTACACCTTC
CDR3aa: CASSYSNAGLDYGYTF

j_gene: TRBJ2-5
abundance: -
v_gene: TRBV7-9
d_gene: TRBD2
CDR3nt: TGTGCCAGCAGTTGGACTAGCGAAAAAGAGACCCAGTACTTC
CDR3aa: CASSWTSEKETQYF

j_gene: TRBJ2-7
abundance: -
v_gene: TRBV7-9
d_gene: TRBD2
CDR3nt: TGTGCCAGCGGGGAAGCGGGGTACTACGAGCAGTACTTC
CDR3aa: CASGEAGYYEQYF

j_gene: TRBJ1-2
abundance: -
v_gene: TRBV6-1
d_gene: -
CDR3nt: TGTGCCAGCAGGCCGGGGGACCGAGACTATGGCTACACCTTC
CDR3aa: CASRPGDRDYGYTF

j_gene: TRBJ2-1
abundance: few
v_gene: TRBV6-1
d_gene: -
CDR3nt: TGTGCCAGCAGTGAAAACATCGCGGGATACAATGAGCAGTTCTTC
CDR3aa: CASSENIAGYNEQFF

j_gene: TRBJ1-1
abundance: -
v_gene: TRBV6-1
d_gene: -
CDR3nt: TGTGCCAGCAGTGATTGGGGCAGGCTGAACACTGAAGCTTTCTTT
CDR3aa: CASSDWGRLNTEAFF